This T cell receptor beta chain was observed in a study of blood T cell repertoires in COVID-19. Across the study: Donors in the United States, Italy and Spain gave samples during acute or convalescent COVID-19. The cDNA or gDNA used as material had been derived from T cells, B-cell-depleted T cells, or PBMCs.

The CDR3 loop spans 11 amino acids. The germline V gene encodes CDR1 SGHAT and CDR2 FQDESV (reference sequence). V was clipped by 4 bases and J by 14 bases, with 14 bases between them. Per the authors' pipeline: How many nucleated cells were present was estimated from reference gene primer amplification. Produced via immunoSEQ multiplex PCR; TCRdb's table is partial and in-frame only. The D gene and trimming were derived from the DNA, and the V and J assignments and clone size from that table. This sample has approximately 24,000 clones, with approximately 89% found just once. The genes are TRBV11-1 and TRBJ1-1; the D gene is possibly TRBD1 (6 bases). Sequencing used peripheral blood. The receptor comes from a man in his forties or fifties with active COVID-19. In DNA, the CDR3 is TGTGCCAGCAGCTATCGCGCAGGGGTGTTCTTT. As protein: CASSYRAGVFF.